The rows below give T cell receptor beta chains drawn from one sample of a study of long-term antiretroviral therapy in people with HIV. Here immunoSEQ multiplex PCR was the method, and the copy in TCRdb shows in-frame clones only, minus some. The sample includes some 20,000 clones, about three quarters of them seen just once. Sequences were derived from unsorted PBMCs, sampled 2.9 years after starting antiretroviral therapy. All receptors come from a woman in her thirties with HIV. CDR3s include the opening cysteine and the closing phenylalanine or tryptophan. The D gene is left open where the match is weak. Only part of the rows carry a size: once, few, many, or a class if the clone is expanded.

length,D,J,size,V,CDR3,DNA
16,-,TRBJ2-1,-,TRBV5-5,CASSLVTAGVVNEQFF,TGTGCCAGCAGCTTGGTAACAGCAGGGGTGGTCAATGAGCAGTTCTTC
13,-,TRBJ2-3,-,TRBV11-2,CASSSGAKDTQYF,TGTGCCAGCAGCTCAGGGGCCAAAGATACGCAGTATTTT
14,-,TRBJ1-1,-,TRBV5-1,CASSGRGGNTEAFF,TGCGCCAGCAGCGGACGAGGGGGGAACACTGAAGCTTTCTTT
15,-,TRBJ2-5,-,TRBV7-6,CASSLGRGPQETQYF,TGTGCCAGCAGCTTGGGGAGGGGGCCTCAAGAGACCCAGTACTTC
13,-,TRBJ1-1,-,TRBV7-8,CASSQQSNTEAFF,TGTGCCAGCAGTCAGCAGTCCAACACTGAAGCTTTCTTT
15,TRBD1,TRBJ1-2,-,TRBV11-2,CASSSFRDRVYGYTF,TGTGCCAGCAGCTCTTTCCGGGACAGGGTCTATGGCTACACCTTC
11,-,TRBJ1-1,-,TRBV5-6,CASSLNNEAFF,TGTGCCAGCAGCCTAAATAATGAAGCTTTCTTT
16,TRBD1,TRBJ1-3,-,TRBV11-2,CASSRQGFLPGNTIYF,TGTGCCAGCAGTAGACAGGGGTTTCTACCTGGAAACACCATATATTTT
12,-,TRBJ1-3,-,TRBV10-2,CASMSTVNTIYF,TGCGCCAGCATGTCGACTGTGAACACCATATATTTT
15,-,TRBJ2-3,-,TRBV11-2,CASSLSPGETDTQYF,TGTGCCAGCAGCCTATCACCTGGGGAAACAGATACGCAGTATTTT
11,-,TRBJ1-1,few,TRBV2,CASGRDNEAFF,TGTGCCAGCGGAAGGGATAATGAAGCTTTCTTT
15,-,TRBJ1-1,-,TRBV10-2,CASSEGGNGNTEAFF,TGCGCCAGCAGTGAGGGAGGGAACGGGAACACTGAAGCTTTCTTT
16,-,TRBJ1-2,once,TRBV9,CASSVGFGASPYGYTF,TGTGCCAGCAGCGTTGGTTTCGGGGCCTCTCCGTATGGCTACACCTTC
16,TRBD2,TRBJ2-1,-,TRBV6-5,CASSYRTSGGYNEQFF,TGTGCCAGCAGTTACCGGACTAGCGGGGGCTACAATGAGCAGTTCTTC
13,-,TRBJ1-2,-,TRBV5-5,CASSFEVLDGYTF,TGTGCCAGCAGCTTTGAAGTTCTGGATGGCTACACCTTC
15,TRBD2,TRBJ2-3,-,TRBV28,CASSRSLAGADTQYF,TGTGCCAGCAGCCGAAGCCTAGCGGGCGCAGATACGCAGTATTTT
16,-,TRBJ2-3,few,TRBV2,CASSEAPSSPTDTQYF,TGTGCCAGCAGTGAAGCGCCTAGCTCCCCCACAGATACGCAGTATTTT
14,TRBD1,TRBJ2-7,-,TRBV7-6,CASSRTGGTYEQYF,TGTGCCAGCAGCCGGACAGGGGGCACCTACGAGCAGTACTTC
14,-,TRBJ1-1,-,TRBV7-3,CASSTRGSHTEAFF,TGTGCCAGCAGCACCCGGGGCAGCCACACTGAAGCTTTCTTT
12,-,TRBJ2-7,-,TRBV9,CASSAQGYEQYF,TGTGCCAGCAGCGCGCAGGGCTACGAGCAGTACTTC
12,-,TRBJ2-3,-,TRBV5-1,CASSPGKGTQYF,TGCGCCAGCAGCCCGGGAAAAGGTACGCAGTATTTT